This TCR beta chain was retrieved from a study of patients and donors after allogeneic stem cell transplantation. CDR1 is MNHEY, CDR2 SVGEGT, per germline. J lost 0 bases, V lost 2 bases, and 12 bases had no gene match. The length of the CDR3 is 18 residues. From the RT-PCR reads, TCRdb called clonotypes with MiXCR, one entry per CDR3 protein. The table records approximately 160,000 distinct CDR3 sequences, 24% of them present only once. The sequencing sample was made of blood, either unsorted or a sorted T cell fraction (not recorded which). The TCR was taken from a human donor who was either an allogeneic HSCT recipient or a stem cell or donor lymphocyte infusion donor (not recorded which). It is not recorded whose cells these are; they may come from a transplant donor. The V call is TRBV6-2 or TRBV6-3, the J call TRBJ2-5; 7 nucleotides agree with TRBD2. Written as DNA, the CDR3 is TGTGCCAGCAGTTACCAAGACCGGGACTACTTTTACCAAGAGACCCAGTACTTC. It is translated as CASSYQDRDYFYQETQYF.